What follows are 18 T cell receptor beta chains derived from one specimen sequenced in a study of OX40 agonist ivuxolimab in advanced cancers. The protocol was immunoSEQ multiplex PCR, while the TCRdb copy is restricted to in-frame clones and leaves out a portion. The table lists 100,000 or so clones, less than 90% of them singletons. The starting material was CD4+ or CD8+ T cells sorted from blood, obtained in a trial of the OX40 agonist ivuxolimab. All receptors come from an adult with an advanced solid tumor such as melanoma, head and neck, liver or kidney cancer.

The chain employs TRBV11-1 and TRBJ2-7; TRBD2 matches 7 bases. Germline V lookup: CDR1 SGHAT, CDR2 FQDESV (reference sequence). The CDR3 is made up of 16 amino acids. V lost 5 bases to trimming and J lost 2 bases; unmatched junction nucleotides: 12. The CDR3 loop is CASSDQRSGVPYEQYF. DNA of the CDR3: TGTGCCAGCAGCGATCAGCGGAGCGGGGTCCCCTACGAGCAGTACTTC.

V and J are TRBV7-8 and TRBJ2-1, with D perhaps matching TRBD2 (6 bases). Trimming stripped 0 bases from V and 9 bases from J, with 21 bases between. There are 17 residues in the CDR3. Per germline, CDR1 SGHVS and CDR2 FQNEAQ. This CDR3 reads CASSLAASSGGYVEQFF. The CDR3 DNA sequence: TGTGCCAGCAGCTTAGCGGCATCTAGTGGGGGGTATGTTGAGCAGTTCTTC. Looking up the rest from reference TRBV7-8 and TRBJ2-1 gives the full variable domain: GAGVSQSPRYKVAKRGQDVALRCDPISGHVSLFWYQQALGQGPEFLTYFQNEAQLDKSGLPSDRFFAERPEGSVSTLKIQRTQQEDSAVYLCASSLAASSGGYVEQFFGPGTRLTVL.

In regard to this clone: Compared with germline, one end of the junction differs, possibly owing to a read error. The chain employs TRBV11-2 and TRBJ2-1; 10 bases match TRBD1. The CDR3 contains 16 residues. From germline, CDR1 is SGHAT and CDR2 FQNNGV. CDR3 bases: TGTGCCAGCATCTTACTAGGGGGACAGGGGAACAATGAGCAGTTCTTC. Protein sequence: CASILLGGQGNNEQFF.

The chain is built from TRBV7-3 and TRBJ2-5; D unresolved. Germline CDR1 and CDR2: SGHTA and FQGTGA. This CDR3 contains 13 residues. Trimming pared 0 bases from V and 5 bases from J, leaving 7 bases between. This chain's CDR3 is CASSLTGVETQYF. In DNA form, the CDR3 reads TGTGCCAGCAGCTTAACAGGCGTGGAGACCCAGTACTTC.

The V and J genes are TRBV7-2 and TRBJ2-5, with 8 bases lining up with TRBD2. CDR1 and CDR2 from the germline V gene are SGHTA and FQGNSA. The CDR3 spans 14 residues. V lost 3 bases, J lost 5 bases, and 5 bases stayed unmatched. CDR3 region: CASSLSGSRETQYF. The CDR3 coding sequence is TGTGCCAGCAGCTTGAGCGGGAGTAGGGAGACCCAGTACTTC.

The rearrangement uses TRBV11-2 and TRBJ1-6; 10 nucleotides align to TRBD1. The CDR3 consists of 16 residues. V shed 1 base and J 6 bases; nucleotides not matched to a gene: 3. Germline CDR1 reads SGHAT; CDR2 reads FQNNGV. The CDR3 loop is CASSLGTGGGNSPLHF. For the CDR3, the DNA is TGTGCCAGCAGCTTAGGGACAGGGGGTGGTAATTCACCCCTCCACTTT.

A remark on this clone: A junction boundary mismatches the germline segment, possibly from a read error. The chain links TRBV7-7 to TRBJ2-5, with D possibly being TRBD2 (5 bases). Germline V gives CDR1 SSHAT, CDR2 FNYEAQ (reference sequence). The CDR3 runs to 14 residues. The CDR3 region is CASSSSADQETQYF. The CDR3 DNA reads as TGTGCTAGCAGCTCGTCAGCGGACCAAGAGACCCAGTACTTC.

The rearrangement uses TRBV18 and TRBJ2-5, with D tentatively TRBD1 (6 bases). Trimming shortened V by 5 bases and J by 3 bases, and 10 bases separated the two germline ends. The length of the CDR3 is 13 residues. Germline V gene lookup returns CDR1 KGHSH and CDR2 LQKENI. The CDR3 reads CASSTGQKETQYF. In DNA form, the CDR3 reads TGTGCCAGCTCAACCGGACAGAAAGAGACCCAGTACTTC.

The rearrangement joins TRBV11-3 to TRBJ2-5; 7 nucleotides match TRBD1. J gave up 2 bases and V 3 bases, and 9 bases lay outside the gene matches. The germline V gene has CDR1 SGHNT and CDR2 YENEEA. The CDR3 length is 16 residues. CDR3 residues: CASSLGTDLFQETQYF. CDR3 coding DNA: TGTGCCAGCAGCTTGGGGACAGATCTTTTTCAAGAGACCCAGTACTTC.

The chain links TRBV2 to TRBJ2-3; 8 nucleotides agree with TRBD1. J was trimmed by 4 bases and V by 6 bases; bases with no gene match: 9. The CDR3 consists of 15 residues. Germline V gene sequence: CDR1 SNHLY, CDR2 FYNNEI. The CDR3 DNA reads TGTGCCAGCAGGAGGACAGGGAGTCGTTCAGATACGCAGTATTTT. It specifies CASRRTGSRSDTQYF.

The chain links TRBV5-1 to TRBJ2-7, with 8 bases matching TRBD1. Germline V gene data show CDR1 as SGHRS and CDR2 as YFSETQ. The ends lost 1 base at V and 2 bases at J; junction bases unmatched: 8. This CDR3 region has 16 residues. CDR3 loop: CASSLLGQAITYEQYF. CDR3 DNA sequence: TGCGCCAGCAGCTTGTTGGGACAGGCCATTACCTACGAGCAGTACTTC. Full variable domain (outside the CDR3, taken from reference TRBV5-1 and TRBJ2-7): KAGVTQTPRYLIKTRGQQVTLSCSPISGHRSVSWYQQTPGQGLQFLFEYFSETQRNKGNFPGRFSGRQFSNSRSEMNVSTLELGDSALYLCASSLLGQAITYEQYFGPGTRLTVT.

CDR3 residues: CASSNQNEQYF. CDR3 nucleotides: TGTGCCAGTAGTAATCAGAACGAGCAGTACTTC. The J gene is TRBJ2-7, the V gene TRBV19; the D is unclear. The V end was cut by 4 bases, the J end by 5 bases, with 6 bases between. The CDR3 totals 11 residues. Germline V gene sequence: CDR1 LNHDA, CDR2 SQIVND (reference sequence).

In nucleotides, the CDR3 is TGTGCCTTTAGCGGGACCGGGGAGCTGTTTTTT. It specifies CAFSGTGELFF. The chain couples TRBV30 to TRBJ2-2, with TRBD2 identical over 7 bases. Germline CDR1 reads GTSNPN; CDR2 reads SVGIG (reference sequence). After removal of 7 bases from V and 5 bases from J, the junction contained 1 base not matched to a gene. The CDR3 sequence is 11 residues long.

The J gene is TRBJ2-5, the V gene TRBV10-1; no clear D. This CDR3 is 15 amino acids long. V was pared by 2 bases and J by 4 bases, with 14 bases between. In germline, CDR1 is WNHNN, CDR2 SYGVQD (reference sequence). The CDR3 here is CASSEATLGPETQYF. Here the CDR3 DNA reads TGCGCCAGCAGTGAGGCCACGCTCGGGCCAGAGACCCAGTACTTC.

The gene calls are TRBV30 and TRBJ1-4; D is unresolved. Germline CDR1 is GTSNPN and CDR2 is SVGIG (reference sequence). This CDR3 contains 15 residues. V was pared by 2 bases and J by 4 bases, with 14 bases between. The CDR3 DNA is TGTGCCTGGAGTAAATTTAGGGAGCGTAATGAAAAACTGTTTTTT. It codes for CAWSKFRERNEKLFF.

This clone came up once. This rearrangement joins TRBV5-1 to TRBJ2-1, with 9 bases fitting TRBD2. V was clipped by 4 bases and J by 4 bases; unmatched bases: 12. Germline CDR1 SGHRS, CDR2 YFSETQ. This CDR3 spans 17 amino acids. The CDR3 is CASSPPHFSGGYNEQFF. CDR3 in DNA: TGCGCCAGCAGCCCACCTCACTTTAGCGGGGGATACAATGAGCAGTTCTTC.

The chain combines TRBV7-9 with TRBJ2-1; 13 positions match TRBD2. The V and J ends lost 5 bases and 5 bases, in that order; junction bases with no gene match: 6. Germline CDR1 SEHNR, CDR2 FQNEAQ (reference sequence). The CDR3 sequence is 16 residues long. CDR3 DNA sequence: TGTGCCAGCAGCGCCCAACTAGCGGGAGGGAACAATGAGCAGTTCTTC. Its protein product is CASSAQLAGGNNEQFF.

V usage is TRBV4-1 and J usage is TRBJ1-5; D unclear. The germline V gene has CDR1 MGHRA and CDR2 YSYEKL. This CDR3 has 13 residues. Deletions cut 3 bases from V and 5 bases from J, with 8 bases between. CDR3 residues: CASSQREDQPQHF. The CDR3, as DNA: TGCGCCAGCAGCCAGAGAGAGGATCAGCCCCAGCATTTT.